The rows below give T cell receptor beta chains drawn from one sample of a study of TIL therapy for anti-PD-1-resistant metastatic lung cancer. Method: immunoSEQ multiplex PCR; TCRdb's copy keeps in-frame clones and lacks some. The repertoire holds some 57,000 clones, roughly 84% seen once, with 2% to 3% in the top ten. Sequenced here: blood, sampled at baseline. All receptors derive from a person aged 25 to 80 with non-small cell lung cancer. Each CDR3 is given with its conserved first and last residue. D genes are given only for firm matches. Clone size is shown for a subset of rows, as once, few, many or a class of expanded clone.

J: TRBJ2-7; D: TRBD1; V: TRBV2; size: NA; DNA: TGTGCCAGCAGTGAATTGGGGACAGCCTCCTACGAGCAGTACTTC; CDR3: CASSELGTASYEQYF
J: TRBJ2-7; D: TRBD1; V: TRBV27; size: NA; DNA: TGTGCCAGCGCCGACGGGGACAGTCTAATGTGGGAGCAGTACTTC; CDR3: CASADGDSLMWEQYF
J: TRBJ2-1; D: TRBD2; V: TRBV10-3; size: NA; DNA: TGTGCCATCAGTGACCCCCGAGCTAGCGGGAGAGGGTTGGCCTACAATGAGCAGTTCTTC; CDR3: CAISDPRASGRGLAYNEQFF
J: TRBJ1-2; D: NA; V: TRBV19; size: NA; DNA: TGTGCCAGTGGAGGGGTCCTTAACTATGGCTACACCTTC; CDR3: CASGGVLNYGYTF
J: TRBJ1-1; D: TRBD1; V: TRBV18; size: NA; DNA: TGTGCCAGCTCTCCCAGGATAGGGCAGGGGGCTGAAGCTTTCTTT; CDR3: CASSPRIGQGAEAFF
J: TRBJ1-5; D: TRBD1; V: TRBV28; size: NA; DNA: TGTGCCAGCAGTCCGGGGGACAGGGGGCAAGGTCAGCCCCAGCATTTT; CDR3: CASSPGDRGQGQPQHF
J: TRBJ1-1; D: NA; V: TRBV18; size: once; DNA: TGTGCCAGCTTACCTGACGGAAACACTGAAGCTTTCTTT; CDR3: CASLPDGNTEAFF
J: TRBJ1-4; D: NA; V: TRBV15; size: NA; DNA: TGTGCCACCAGCAGAGTACGGGGGGTTAATGAAAAACTGTTTTTT; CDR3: CATSRVRGVNEKLFF
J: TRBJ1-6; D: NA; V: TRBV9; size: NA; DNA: TGTGCCAGCAGCGGAATCTCGGGCGCCGCCACTAATTCACCCCTCCACTTT; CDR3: CASSGISGAATNSPLHF
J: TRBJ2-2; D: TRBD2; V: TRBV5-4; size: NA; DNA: TGTGCCAGCAGCCGGGACTACGACACCGGGGAGCTGTTTTTT; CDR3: CASSRDYDTGELFF
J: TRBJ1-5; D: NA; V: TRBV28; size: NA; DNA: TGTGCCAGCAGGATTGGTGGGACGGCCTTAAATCAGCCCCAGCATTTT; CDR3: CASRIGGTALNQPQHF
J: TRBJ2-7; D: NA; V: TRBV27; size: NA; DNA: TGTGCCAGCAGTTTATCGACAGCCTCATCCTACGAGCAGTACTTC; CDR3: CASSLSTASSYEQYF
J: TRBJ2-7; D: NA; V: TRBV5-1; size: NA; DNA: TGCGCCAGCAGCTTGGACGCCTCCTTGGCGAAGGAGCAGTACTTC; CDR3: CASSLDASLAKEQYF
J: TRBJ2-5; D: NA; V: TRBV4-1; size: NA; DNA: TGCGCCAGCAGCCTGGGGAATAGGGCGGACCTACACAAAGAGACCCAGTACTTC; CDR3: CASSLGNRADLHKETQYF
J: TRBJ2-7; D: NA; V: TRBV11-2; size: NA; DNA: TGTGCCAGCAGCGCAGGGTATCCCTACGAGCAGTACTTC; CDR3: CASSAGYPYEQYF
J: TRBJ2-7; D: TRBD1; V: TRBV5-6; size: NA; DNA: TGTGCCAGCAGCTTGGGTGACAGGGACCCGCAGTACTTC; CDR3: CASSLGDRDPQYF
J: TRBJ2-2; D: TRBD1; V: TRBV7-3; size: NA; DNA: TGTGCCAGCAGCTTAACGGACAGGGACACCGGGGAGCTGTTTTTT; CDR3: CASSLTDRDTGELFF
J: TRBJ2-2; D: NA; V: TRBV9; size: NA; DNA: TGTGCCAGCAGCGTAGAGTCCGGGGGGCGGCTGTTTTTT; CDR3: CASSVESGGRLFF
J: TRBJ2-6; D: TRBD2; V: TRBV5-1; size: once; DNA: TGCGCCAGCAGCTTGGTAGTGACTAGCGGCTCTGGGGCCAACGTCCTGACTTTC; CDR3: CASSLVVTSGSGANVLTF
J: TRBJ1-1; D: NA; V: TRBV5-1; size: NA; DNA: TGCGCCAGCAGCTTGTCGGTAGTTGGCACTGAAGCTTTCTTT; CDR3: CASSLSVVGTEAFF
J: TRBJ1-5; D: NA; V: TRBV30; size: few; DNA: TGTGCCTGGAGTGTGGGAGTGGGCAATCAGCCCCAGCATTTT; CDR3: CAWSVGVGNQPQHF
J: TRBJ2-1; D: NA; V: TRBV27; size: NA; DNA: TGTGCCAGCGGGCTACTAGGGCTAGCCTTCAATGAGCAGTTCTTC; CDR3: CASGLLGLAFNEQFF
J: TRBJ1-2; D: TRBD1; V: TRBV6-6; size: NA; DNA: TGTGCCAGCAGTTACGGGACAGTTTATGGCTACACCTTC; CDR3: CASSYGTVYGYTF
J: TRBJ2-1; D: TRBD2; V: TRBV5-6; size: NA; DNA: TGTGCCAGCAGCTTTGTGGCTAGCGGGGGTAATGAGCAGTTCTTC; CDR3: CASSFVASGGNEQFF
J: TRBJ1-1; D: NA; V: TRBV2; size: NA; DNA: TGTGCCAGCAGTGATCGAGGACAAGGGAAGGGAGCTTTCTTT; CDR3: CASSDRGQGKGAFF
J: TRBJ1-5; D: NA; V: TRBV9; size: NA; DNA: TGTGCCAGCAGCCCCGGGACTGGTTATCAGCCCCAGCATTTT; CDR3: CASSPGTGYQPQHF
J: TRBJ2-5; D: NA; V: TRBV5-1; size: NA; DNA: TGCGCCAGCACCTCCGGGACGCAAAAGACCCAGTACTTC; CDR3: CASTSGTQKTQYF
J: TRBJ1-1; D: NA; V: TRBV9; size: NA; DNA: TGTGCCAGCAGTCAGACACTAATGAACACTGAAGCTTTCTTT; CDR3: CASSQTLMNTEAFF
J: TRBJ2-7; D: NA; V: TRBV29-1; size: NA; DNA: TGCAACCTATACTGCAGCGTTGTCATGGCGAGTGAGCAGTACTTC; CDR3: CNLYCSVVMASEQYF
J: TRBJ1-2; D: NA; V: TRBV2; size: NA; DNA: TGTGCCAGCAGTGACGAGGCGGGCAACTATGGCTACACCTTC; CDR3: CASSDEAGNYGYTF
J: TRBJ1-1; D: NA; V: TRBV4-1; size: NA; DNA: TGCGCCAGCAGCCCCGGGGGCACTGAAGCTTTCTTT; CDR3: CASSPGGTEAFF
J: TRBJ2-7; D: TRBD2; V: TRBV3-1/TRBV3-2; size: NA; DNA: TGTGCCAGCAGCCAAGGCGGGGGGAAGTACGAGCAGTACTTC; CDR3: CASSQGGGKYEQYF
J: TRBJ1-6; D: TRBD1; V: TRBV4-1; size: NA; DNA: TGCGCCAGCAGCCAAGATCCAGGGACAGGGGATAATTCACCCCTCCACTTT; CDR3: CASSQDPGTGDNSPLHF
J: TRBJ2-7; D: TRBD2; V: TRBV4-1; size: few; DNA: TGCGCCAGCAGTCCACGGACTAGCATCGAGCAGTACTTC; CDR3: CASSPRTSIEQYF
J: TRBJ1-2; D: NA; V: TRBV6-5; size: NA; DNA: TGTGCCAGCACTCGACAGGCCGCTAACTATGGCTACACCTTC; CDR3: CASTRQAANYGYTF
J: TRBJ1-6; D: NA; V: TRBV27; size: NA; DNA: TGTGCCAGCAGTCTACGGGGGGCGCCTCCCCTCCACTTT; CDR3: CASSLRGAPPLHF
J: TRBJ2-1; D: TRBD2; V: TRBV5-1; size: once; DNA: TGCGCCAGCAGCTCAAGCACTAGCGCCTACAATGAGCAGTTCTTC; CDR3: CASSSSTSAYNEQFF
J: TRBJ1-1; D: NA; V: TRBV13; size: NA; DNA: TGTGCCAGCAGCTCTACAGGGTGGAATCGGGACACTGAAGCTTTCTTT; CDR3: CASSSTGWNRDTEAFF
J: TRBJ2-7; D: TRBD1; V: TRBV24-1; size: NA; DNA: TGTGCCACCAGTCCGTACAGGGGCTACGAGCAGTACTTC; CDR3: CATSPYRGYEQYF
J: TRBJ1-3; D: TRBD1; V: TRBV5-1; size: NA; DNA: TGCGCCAGCAGCTCCGGACAGGGGAACACCATATATTTT; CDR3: CASSSGQGNTIYF
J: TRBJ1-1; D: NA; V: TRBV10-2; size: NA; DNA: TGCGCCAGCAGTGATTGGTTTGCAACTGAAGCTTTCTTT; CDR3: CASSDWFATEAFF
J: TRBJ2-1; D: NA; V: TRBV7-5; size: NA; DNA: TGTGTCAGAAGCTTAGCGTGGGGACTAGCGGATCTAAGCTCCTACAATGAGCAGTTCTTC; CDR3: CVRSLAWGLADLSSYNEQFF
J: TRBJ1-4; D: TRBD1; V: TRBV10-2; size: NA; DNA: TGCGCCAGCAGTGAGTCGCCGGGACAGGGAAACGAAAAACTGTTTTTT; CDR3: CASSESPGQGNEKLFF
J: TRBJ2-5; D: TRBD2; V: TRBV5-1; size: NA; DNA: TGCGCCAGCAGCCCGTCACTAGCGGAAGAGACCCAGTACTTC; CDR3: CASSPSLAEETQYF
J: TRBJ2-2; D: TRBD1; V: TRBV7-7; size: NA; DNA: TGTGCCAGCAGCCCTCGGACCGGGACAGGGCGGTCCTCCGGGGAGCTGTTTTTT; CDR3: CASSPRTGTGRSSGELFF
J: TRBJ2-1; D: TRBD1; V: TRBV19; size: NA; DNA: TGTGCCAGTGAAAAGGGGGACAGGCGATACAATGAGCAGTTCTTC; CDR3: CASEKGDRRYNEQFF
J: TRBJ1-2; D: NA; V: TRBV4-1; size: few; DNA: TGCGCCAGCAGCCAAGATGCGGCGGCCCAGTCCTATGGCTACACCTTC; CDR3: CASSQDAAAQSYGYTF
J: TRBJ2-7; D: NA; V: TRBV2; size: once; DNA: TGTGCCAGCAGTGAGAGCTCCTACGAGCAGTACTTC; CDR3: CASSESSYEQYF
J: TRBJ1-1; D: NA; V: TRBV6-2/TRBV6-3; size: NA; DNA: TGTGCCAGCAGTAACCTCAGAGTATCTGAAGCTTTCTTT; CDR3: CASSNLRVSEAFF
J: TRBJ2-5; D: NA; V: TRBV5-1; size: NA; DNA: TGCGCCAGCGCCGGGCCAGGGGAGACCCAGTACTTC; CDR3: CASAGPGETQYF
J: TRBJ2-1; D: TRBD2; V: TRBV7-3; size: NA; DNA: TGTGCCAGCAGTCTTGCGGGAGGTGAGCAGTTCTTC; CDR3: CASSLAGGEQFF
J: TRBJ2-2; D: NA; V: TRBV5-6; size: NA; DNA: TGTGCCAGCAGCCTGGCTTGGGGCGCGACGGGTAACACCGGGGAGCTGTTTTTT; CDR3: CASSLAWGATGNTGELFF
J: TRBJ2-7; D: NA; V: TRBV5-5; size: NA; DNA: TGTGCCAGCAGTATTGGGAGTATGGGCAGCTCCTACGAGCAGTACTTC; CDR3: CASSIGSMGSSYEQYF
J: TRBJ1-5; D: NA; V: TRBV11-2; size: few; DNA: TGTGCCAGCTCATTATCCGGGCTGTTAAATCAGCCCCAGCATTTT; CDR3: CASSLSGLLNQPQHF
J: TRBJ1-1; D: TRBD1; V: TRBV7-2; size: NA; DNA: TGTGCCAGCAGCTTTCAACAGGGGGGCACTGAAGCTTTCTTT; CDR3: CASSFQQGGTEAFF